The source of this TCR beta chain is a study of beta chain features in type 1 diabetes. Regarding this clone: Its target is unknown.

The sequenced template was cDNA made from the entire isolated RNA. Data came from immunoSEQ multiplex PCR; TCRdb stores just in-frame clones and leaves some out. The profile shows a few hundred thousand clones, roughly a fifth of them singletons. Every single donor gave one heparinised blood draw, and these averaged around 120 mL. Based on CD45RO/CCR7/CD25/CD127/CD95/CD27, CD4+ regulatory, stem cell-like memory, naive and central memory cells were sorted. Trimming pared 5 bases from V and 1 base from J, leaving 12 bases between. Germline V lookup: CDR1 MNHNY, CDR2 SVGAGI (reference sequence). The CDR3 has 14 residues. Study-wide results and caveats: TCRB CDR3 length was moderately but significantly reduced in all four CD4+ subsets of Type 1 diabetes patients. Naive, central memory and Treg TCRB repertoires seemed to resemble each other more closely in patients than they did in healthy donors.

This clonotype originated in a woman between 18 and 29 years old in good health. The chain uses TRBV6-6 and TRBJ2-7, with D possibly TRBD1 on 5 matching bases. The material sequenced was naive CD4+ T cells from blood. CDR3 in DNA: TGTGCCAGCAGTCCCAGGGCTAGGTCCTACGAGCAGTACTTC. It is translated as CASSPRARSYEQYF.